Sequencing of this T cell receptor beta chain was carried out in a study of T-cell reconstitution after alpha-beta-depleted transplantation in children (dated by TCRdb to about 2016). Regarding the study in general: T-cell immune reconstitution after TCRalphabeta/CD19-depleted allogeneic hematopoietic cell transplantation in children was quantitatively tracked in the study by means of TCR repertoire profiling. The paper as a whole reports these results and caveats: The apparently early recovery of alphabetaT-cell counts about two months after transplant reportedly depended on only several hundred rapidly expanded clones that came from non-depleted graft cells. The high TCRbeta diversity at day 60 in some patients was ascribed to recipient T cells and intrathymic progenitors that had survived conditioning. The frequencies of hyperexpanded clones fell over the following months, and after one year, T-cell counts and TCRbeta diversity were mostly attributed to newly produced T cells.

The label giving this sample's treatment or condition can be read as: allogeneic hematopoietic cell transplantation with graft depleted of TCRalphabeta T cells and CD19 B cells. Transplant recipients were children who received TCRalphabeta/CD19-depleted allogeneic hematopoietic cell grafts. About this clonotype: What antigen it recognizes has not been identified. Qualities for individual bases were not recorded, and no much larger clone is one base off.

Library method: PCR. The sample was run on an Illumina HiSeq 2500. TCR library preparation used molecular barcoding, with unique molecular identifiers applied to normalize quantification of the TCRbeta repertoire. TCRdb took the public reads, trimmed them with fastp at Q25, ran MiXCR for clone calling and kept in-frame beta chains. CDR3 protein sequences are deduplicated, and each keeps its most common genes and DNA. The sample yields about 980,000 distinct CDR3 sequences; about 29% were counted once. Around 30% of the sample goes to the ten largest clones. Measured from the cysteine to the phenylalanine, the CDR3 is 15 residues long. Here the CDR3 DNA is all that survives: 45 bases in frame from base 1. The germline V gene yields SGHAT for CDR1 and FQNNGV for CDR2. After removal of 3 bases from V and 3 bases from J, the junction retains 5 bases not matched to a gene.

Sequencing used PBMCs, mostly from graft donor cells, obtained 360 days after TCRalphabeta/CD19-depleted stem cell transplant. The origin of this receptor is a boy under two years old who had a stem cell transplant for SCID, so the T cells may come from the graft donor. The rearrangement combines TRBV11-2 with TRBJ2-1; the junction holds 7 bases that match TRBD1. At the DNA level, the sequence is TGTGCCAGCAGCTTCGGGACAGCGGTCTACAATGAGCAGTTCTTC. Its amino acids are CASSFGTAVYNEQFF.